A selection of T cell receptor beta chains follows, all from one sample in a study of beta chain features in type 1 diabetes. Sequencing was performed with immunoSEQ multiplex PCR; in TCRdb, only in-frame clones are kept and a portion is missing. The sample shows about 28,000 clones, less than 75% of them seen only once. The sequenced sample was Tregs from blood. Receptors originate from a woman aged 25-40 years with type 1 diabetes. CDR3s leave out the opening cysteine and the closing phenylalanine or tryptophan.

cdr3_length j_call v_call cdr3_aa
11 TRBJ1-2 TRBV9 ASSVGGDYGYT
10 TRBJ1-5 TRBV10-3 AISASDQPQH
10 TRBJ1-1 TRBV6-1 ASRGSGTEAF
9 TRBJ2-7 TRBV20-1 SALSSYEQY
14 TRBJ1-1 TRBV10-1 ASSLSPSGATTEAF
13 TRBJ2-7 TRBV7-8 ASSLAGGRNYEQY
13 TRBJ2-1 TRBV6-5 ASSPPGGVASEQF
12 TRBJ2-7 TRBV7-9 ASSPTSGTYEQY
12 TRBJ1-1 TRBV9 ASSSETAYTEAF
14 TRBJ1-1 TRBV14 ASSQGAGTMNTEAF
12 . TRBV29-1 SVAPRTGTYEQY
15 TRBJ1-5 TRBV2 ASSSAGDSYSNQPQH
13 TRBJ2-5 TRBV5-6 ASSLGGRAGETQY
14 TRBJ2-1 TRBV5-1 ASSDGDSAWANEQF
13 TRBJ2-3 TRBV23-1 ASSQGTSGTDTQY
14 TRBJ2-1 TRBV7-9 ASSLPGLAGVAEQF
14 TRBJ2-3 TRBV7-9 ASSQTPGRLTDTQY
12 TRBJ2-2 TRBV7-9 ASLLAGNTGELF
11 TRBJ1-5 TRBV2 ASIYRPNQPQH
11 TRBJ2-5 TRBV28 ASTPDRGETQY
13 TRBJ2-5 TRBV2 ASSDISGSQETQY
14 TRBJ2-2 TRBV18 ASSPFAWEDTGELF
14 TRBJ1-5 TRBV7-9 ASSLEGGSSNQPQH
12 TRBJ2-5 TRBV7-2 ASSRRTGQETQY
11 TRBJ2-1 TRBV18 ASSPPIRNEQF
12 TRBJ2-1 TRBV27 ASKTSRGHMEQF
12 TRBJ1-1 TRBV6-5 ASTRQGQGTEAF
14 TRBJ1-1 TRBV5-1 ASSWTGTGLNTEAF
13 TRBJ1-3 TRBV6-5 ASRNLLRGGDTIY
12 TRBJ2-7 TRBV7-8 ASSFNRGSYEQY
13 TRBJ1-1 TRBV6-1 ASGRQLGTTTEAF
12 TRBJ1-2 TRBV18 ASSPAGAGYGYT
12 TRBJ2-3 TRBV11-3 ASSLDFGTDTQY
9 TRBJ2-7 TRBV5-1 ASSSNYEQY
13 TRBJ2-3 TRBV7-3 ASSLSSGEADTQY
15 TRBJ2-7 TRBV10-3 AISESGRDKGSYEQY
12 TRBJ2-3 TRBV7-6 ASSKDSYTDTQY
13 TRBJ2-7 TRBV5-1 ASSPLQGSSYEQY
13 TRBJ1-1 TRBV5-1 ASSRGQGANTEAF
12 TRBJ2-1 TRBV9 ASSPRTSGSIQF
17 TRBJ1-4 TRBV30 AWSSRLGSLRIRNEKLF
13 TRBJ2-1 TRBV29-1 SGVTGAGSYNEQF
13 TRBJ1-2 TRBV4-1 ASSHQQGFPYGYT
15 TRBJ2-1 TRBV27 AVQRLSGSLAYNEQF
11 TRBJ2-7 TRBV28 ASSLGASYEQY
13 TRBJ2-7 TRBV11-2 ASSFRGDRAYEQY